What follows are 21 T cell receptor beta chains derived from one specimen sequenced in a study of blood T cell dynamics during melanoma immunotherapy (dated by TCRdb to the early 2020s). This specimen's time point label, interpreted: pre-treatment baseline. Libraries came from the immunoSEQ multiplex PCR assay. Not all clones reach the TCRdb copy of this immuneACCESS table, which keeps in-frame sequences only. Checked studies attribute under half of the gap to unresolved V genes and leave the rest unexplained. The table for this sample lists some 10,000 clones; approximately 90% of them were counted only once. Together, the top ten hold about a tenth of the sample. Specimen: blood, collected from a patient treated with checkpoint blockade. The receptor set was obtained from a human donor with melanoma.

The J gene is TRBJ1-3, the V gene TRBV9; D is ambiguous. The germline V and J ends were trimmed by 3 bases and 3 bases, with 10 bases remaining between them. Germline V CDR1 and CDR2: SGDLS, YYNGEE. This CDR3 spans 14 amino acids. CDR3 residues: CASSASLLGNTIYF. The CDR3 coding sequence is TGTGCCAGCAGCGCCAGCCTTCTTGGAAACACCATATATTTT.

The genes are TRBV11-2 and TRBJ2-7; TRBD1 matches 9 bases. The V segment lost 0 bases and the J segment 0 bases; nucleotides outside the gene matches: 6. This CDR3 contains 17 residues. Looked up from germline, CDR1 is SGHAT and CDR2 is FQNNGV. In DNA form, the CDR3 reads TGTGCCAGCAGCTTAGATTGGGGGACAGGGAGCTCCTACGAGCAGTACTTC. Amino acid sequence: CASSLDWGTGSSYEQYF. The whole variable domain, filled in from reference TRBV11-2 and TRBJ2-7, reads EAGVAQSPRYKIIEKRQSVAFWCNPISGHATLYWYQQILGQGPKLLIQFQNNGVVDDSQLPKDRFSAERLKGVDSTLKIQPAKLEDSAVYLCASSLDWGTGSSYEQYFGPGTRLTVT.

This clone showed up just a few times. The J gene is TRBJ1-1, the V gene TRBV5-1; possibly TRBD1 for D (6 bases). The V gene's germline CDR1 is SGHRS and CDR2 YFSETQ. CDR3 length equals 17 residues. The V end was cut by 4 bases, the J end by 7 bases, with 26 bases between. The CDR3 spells CASSGGAASYPVGEAFF. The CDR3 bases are TGCGCCAGCAGCGGGGGCGCGGCGTCGTACCCGGTCGGTGAAGCTTTCTTT.

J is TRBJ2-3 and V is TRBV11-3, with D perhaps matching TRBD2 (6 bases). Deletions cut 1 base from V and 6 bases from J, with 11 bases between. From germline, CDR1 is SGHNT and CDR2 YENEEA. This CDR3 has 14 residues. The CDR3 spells CASSLGWGEDTQYF. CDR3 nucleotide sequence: TGTGCCAGCAGCTTAGGTTGGGGGGAGGATACGCAGTATTTT.

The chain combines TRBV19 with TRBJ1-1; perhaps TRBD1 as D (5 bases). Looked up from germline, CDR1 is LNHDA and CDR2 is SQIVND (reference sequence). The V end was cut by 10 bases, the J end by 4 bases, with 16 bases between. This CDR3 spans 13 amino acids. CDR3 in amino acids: CATATVLGTEAFF. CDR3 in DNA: TGTGCCACCGCGACAGTCCTGGGCACTGAAGCTTTCTTT.

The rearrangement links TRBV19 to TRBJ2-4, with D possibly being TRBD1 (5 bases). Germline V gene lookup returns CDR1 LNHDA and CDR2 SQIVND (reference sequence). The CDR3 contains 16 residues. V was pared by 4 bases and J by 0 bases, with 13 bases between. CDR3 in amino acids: CASSTSGSRAKNIQYF. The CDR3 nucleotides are TGTGCCAGTAGTACCTCAGGGTCCCGAGCCAAAAACATTCAGTACTTC.

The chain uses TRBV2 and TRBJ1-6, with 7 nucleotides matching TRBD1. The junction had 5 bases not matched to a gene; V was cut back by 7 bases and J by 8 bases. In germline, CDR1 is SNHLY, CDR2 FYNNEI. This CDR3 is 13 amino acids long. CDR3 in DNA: TGTGCCAGCACCCGACAGGGCGATTCACCCCTCCACTTT. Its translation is CASTRQGDSPLHF. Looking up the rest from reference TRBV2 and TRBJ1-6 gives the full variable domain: EPEVTQTPSHQVTQMGQEVILRCVPISNHLYFYWYRQILGQKVEFLVSFYNNEISEKSEIFDDQFSVERPDGSNFTLKIRSTKLEDSAMYFCASTRQGDSPLHFGNGTRLTVT.

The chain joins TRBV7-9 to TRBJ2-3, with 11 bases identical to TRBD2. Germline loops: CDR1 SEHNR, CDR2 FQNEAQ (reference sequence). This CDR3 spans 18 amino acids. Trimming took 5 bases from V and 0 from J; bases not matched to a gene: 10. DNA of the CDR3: TGTGCCAGCAGCAAAGGCTCAGGGACTAGCGGTAGCACAGATACGCAGTATTTT. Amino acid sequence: CASSKGSGTSGSTDTQYF.

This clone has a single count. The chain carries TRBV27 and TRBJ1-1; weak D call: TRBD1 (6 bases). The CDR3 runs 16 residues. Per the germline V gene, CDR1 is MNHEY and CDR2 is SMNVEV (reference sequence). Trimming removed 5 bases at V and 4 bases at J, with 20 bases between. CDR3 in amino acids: CASSEGTGTALTEAFF. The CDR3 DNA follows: TGTGCCAGCAGTGAGGGTACAGGGACGGCCCTCACTGAAGCTTTCTTT.

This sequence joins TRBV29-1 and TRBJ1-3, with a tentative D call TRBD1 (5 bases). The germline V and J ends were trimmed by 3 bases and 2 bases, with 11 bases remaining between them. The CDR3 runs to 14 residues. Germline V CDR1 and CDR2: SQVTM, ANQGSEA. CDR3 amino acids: CSVDGSGPGNTIYF. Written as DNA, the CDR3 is TGCAGCGTTGATGGGTCAGGGCCTGGAAACACCATATATTTT.

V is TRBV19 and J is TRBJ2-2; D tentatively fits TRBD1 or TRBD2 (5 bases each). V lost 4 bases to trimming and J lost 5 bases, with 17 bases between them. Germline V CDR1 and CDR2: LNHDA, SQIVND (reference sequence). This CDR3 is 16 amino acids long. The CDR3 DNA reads TGTGCCAGTAGTAGGGGTTGGGACCTTAGGACCGGGGAGCTGTTTTTT. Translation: CASSRGWDLRTGELFF. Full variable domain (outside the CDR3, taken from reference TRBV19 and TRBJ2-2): DGGITQSPKYLFRKEGQNVTLSCEQNLNHDAMYWYRQDPGQGLRLIYYSQIVNDFQKGDIAEGYSVSREKKESFPLTVTSAQKNPTAFYLCASSRGWDLRTGELFFGEGSRLTVL.

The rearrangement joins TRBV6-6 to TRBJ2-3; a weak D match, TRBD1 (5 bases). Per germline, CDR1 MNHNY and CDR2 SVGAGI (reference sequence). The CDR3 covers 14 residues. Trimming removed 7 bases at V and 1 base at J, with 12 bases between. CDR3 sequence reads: CASTASTGTDTQYF. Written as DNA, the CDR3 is TGTGCCAGCACCGCCTCGACAGGCACAGATACGCAGTATTTT.

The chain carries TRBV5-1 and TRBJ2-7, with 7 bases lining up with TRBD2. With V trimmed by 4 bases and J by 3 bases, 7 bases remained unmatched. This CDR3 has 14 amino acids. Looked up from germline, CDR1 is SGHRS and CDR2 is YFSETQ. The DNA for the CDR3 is TGCGCCAGCAGCCCATTTGGCGGGAGCTACGAGCAGTACTTC. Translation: CASSPFGGSYEQYF.

CDR3 sequence (DNA): TGTGCCAGCGGCACTCGGAGGGGATGGGATGAAAAACTGTTTTTT. Translation: CASGTRRGWDEKLFF. The chain has TRBV25-1 and TRBJ1-4, with D maybe TRBD1 (5 bases). V lost 8 bases, J lost 6 bases, and 19 bases lay in between. The CDR3 is made up of 15 amino acids. CDR1 is MGHDK, CDR2 SYGVNS, per germline.

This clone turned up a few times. The CDR3 sequence is CAISESGIRVRAFF. The DNA of the CDR3 is TGTGCCATCAGTGAGTCGGGAATTCGGGTGCGGGCTTTCTTT. The chain employs TRBV10-3 and TRBJ1-1; no definite D call. This CDR3 region has 14 residues. CDR1 is ENHRY, CDR2 SYGVKD, per germline. Trimming took off 0 bases at V and 11 bases at J, with 16 bases between the two ends.

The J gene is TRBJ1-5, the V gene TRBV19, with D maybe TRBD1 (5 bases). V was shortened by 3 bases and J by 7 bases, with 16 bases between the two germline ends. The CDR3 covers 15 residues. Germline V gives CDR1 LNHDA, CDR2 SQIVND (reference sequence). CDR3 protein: CASSIGQGGRQPQHF. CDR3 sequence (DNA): TGTGCCAGTAGTATTGGCCAGGGAGGTAGGCAGCCCCAGCATTTT.

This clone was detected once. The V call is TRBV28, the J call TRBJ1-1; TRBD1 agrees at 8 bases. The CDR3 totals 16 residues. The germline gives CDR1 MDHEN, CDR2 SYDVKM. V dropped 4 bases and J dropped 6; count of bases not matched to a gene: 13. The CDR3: CASSSEGQARIAEAFF. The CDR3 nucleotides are TGTGCCAGCAGTTCCGAGGGACAGGCGAGGATTGCTGAAGCTTTCTTT.

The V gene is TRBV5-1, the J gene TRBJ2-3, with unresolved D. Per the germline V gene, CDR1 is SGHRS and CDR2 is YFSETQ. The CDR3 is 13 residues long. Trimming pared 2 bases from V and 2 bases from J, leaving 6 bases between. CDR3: CASSFRTTDTQYF. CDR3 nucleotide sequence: TGCGCCAGCAGCTTCCGAACCACAGATACGCAGTATTTT.

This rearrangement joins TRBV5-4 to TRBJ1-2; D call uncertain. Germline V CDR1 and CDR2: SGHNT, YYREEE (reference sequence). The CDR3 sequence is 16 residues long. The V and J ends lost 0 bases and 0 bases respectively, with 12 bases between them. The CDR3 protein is CASSLASLAPNYGYTF. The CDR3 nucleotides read TGTGCCAGCAGCTTGGCGTCCTTAGCTCCTAACTATGGCTACACCTTC.

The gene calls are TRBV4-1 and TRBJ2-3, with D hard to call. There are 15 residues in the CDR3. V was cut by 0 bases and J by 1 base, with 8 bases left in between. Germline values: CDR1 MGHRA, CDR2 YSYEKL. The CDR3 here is CASSQDRVGTDTQYF. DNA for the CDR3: TGCGCCAGCAGCCAAGATCGGGTGGGCACAGATACGCAGTATTTT.

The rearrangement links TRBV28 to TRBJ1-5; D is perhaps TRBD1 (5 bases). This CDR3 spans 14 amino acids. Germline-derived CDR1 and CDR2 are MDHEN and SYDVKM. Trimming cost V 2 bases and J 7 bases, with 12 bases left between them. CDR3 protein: CASSLLAGTQPQHF. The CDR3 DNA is TGTGCCAGCAGTTTACTGGCTGGGACCCAGCCCCAGCATTTT.